The source of this T cell receptor beta chain is a study of OX40 agonist ivuxolimab in advanced cancers. This table comes from immunoSEQ multiplex PCR, and its TCRdb copy is limited to in-frame clones, with some not included. The repertoire consists of some 99,000 clones, with 90% occurring once and the leading ten covering about 1.5%. V lost 4 bases to trimming and J lost 4 bases; unmatched junction nucleotides: 6. This CDR3 comprises 14 residues. Per the germline V gene, CDR1 is SGHRS and CDR2 is YFSETQ. J is TRBJ2-3 and V is TRBV5-1, with 7 bases identical to TRBD2. The material was CD4+ or CD8+ T cells sorted from blood, obtained in a trial of the OX40 agonist ivuxolimab. This clonotype was obtained from an adult with an advanced solid tumor such as melanoma, head and neck, liver or kidney cancer. The CDR3 loop reads CASSPSGTADTQYF. CDR3 bases: TGCGCCAGCAGCCCAAGCGGGACTGCAGATACGCAGTATTTT. Supplemented by reference TRBV5-1 and TRBJ2-3, the full variable domain reads KAGVTQTPRYLIKTRGQQVTLSCSPISGHRSVSWYQQTPGQGLQFLFEYFSETQRNKGNFPGRFSGRQFSNSRSEMNVSTLELGDSALYLCASSPSGTADTQYFGPGTRLTVL.